A selection of T cell receptor beta chains follows, all from one sample in a study of chemoradiotherapy in HPV16-positive cancers. Profiled with immunoSEQ multiplex PCR; TCRdb holds only in-frame clones, not every one. The sample lists about 2,000 clones, 73% occurring once. The sample was taken from a patient who underwent chemoradiotherapy. Every receptor here comes from a human donor with HPV-associated anogenital cancer. CDR3s include the opening cysteine and the closing phenylalanine or tryptophan. The D gene is left open where the match is weak. Only some rows state a clone size, as once, few, many or a class for expanded clones.

CDR3 | DNA | D | size | J | length | V
CASSLGRQETQYF | TGTGCCAGCAGCTTGGGCCGCCAAGAGACCCAGTACTTC | . | . | TRBJ2-5 | 13 | TRBV7-9
CASSSPGQGLHF | TGTGCCAGCTCATCACCGGGACAGGGTCTCCACTTT | TRBD1 | . | TRBJ1-6 | 12 | TRBV18
CASSDYGAEQFF | TGTGCCAGCAGTGATTACGGGGCTGAGCAGTTCTTC | . | once | TRBJ2-1 | 12 | TRBV25-1
CASSATGDLGGYTF | TGTGCCAGCAGTGCGACAGGGGATCTGGGGGGCTACACCTTC | TRBD1 | . | TRBJ1-2 | 14 | TRBV2
CASSFRTTFRGTHYEQYF | TGTGCCAGCAGTTTTCGGACGACCTTCAGGGGTACCCATTACGAGCAGTACTTC | . | . | TRBJ2-7 | 18 | TRBV28
CAISEFPENTEAFF | TGTGCCATCAGTGAGTTTCCCGAGAACACTGAAGCTTTCTTT | . | once | TRBJ1-1 | 14 | TRBV10-3
CASSVVSGYSNQPQHF | TGTGCCAGCAGTGTCGTCAGCGGCTATAGCAATCAGCCCCAGCATTTT | . | . | TRBJ1-5 | 16 | TRBV6-1
CASSILGGTDQPQHF | TGTGCCAGCAGTATTCTAGGGGGGACGGATCAGCCCCAGCATTTT | . | few | TRBJ1-5 | 15 | TRBV6-5
CASSTDVAQRLHEQYF | TGCGCCAGCAGCACAGATGTGGCCCAGCGGTTACACGAGCAGTACTTC | . | . | TRBJ2-7 | 16 | TRBV4-3
CASSLDIKDGAREQYF | TGTGCCAGCAGCTTAGACATCAAGGACGGGGCTCGCGAGCAGTACTTC | . | . | TRBJ2-7 | 16 | TRBV7-9
CASSLDPGLAGKGDTQYF | TGTGCCAGCAGCTTAGATCCAGGACTAGCGGGAAAAGGAGATACGCAGTATTTT | TRBD2 | . | TRBJ2-3 | 18 | TRBV11-2
CASSVAEGTDTQYF | TGTGCCAGCAGCGTAGCGGAGGGGACAGATACGCAGTATTTT | . | once | TRBJ2-3 | 14 | TRBV9
CASSEGQPFGARETQYF | TGTGCCAGCAGCGAAGGACAGCCTTTTGGGGCACGAGAGACCCAGTACTTC | . | . | TRBJ2-5 | 17 | TRBV6-1
CASSPNPGQRNSPLHF | TGTGCCAGCAGCCCCAATCCGGGACAGCGTAATTCACCCCTCCACTTT | TRBD1 | . | TRBJ1-6 | 16 | TRBV9
CASSLVQGFEAFF | TGTGCCAGCAGCTTGGTTCAGGGCTTTGAAGCTTTCTTT | . | few | TRBJ1-1 | 13 | TRBV11-2
CASSLGTGPNTIYF | TGTGCCAGCAGCTTAGGGACAGGGCCCAACACCATATATTTT | TRBD1 | once | TRBJ1-3 | 14 | TRBV11-2
CASSLRGPGNTIYF | TGTGCCAGCAGCTTGCGGGGTCCCGGAAACACCATATATTTT | . | . | TRBJ1-3 | 14 | TRBV5-8
CASGVPRGSYNEQFF | TGTGCCAGCGGTGTCCCTCGTGGCTCCTACAATGAGCAGTTCTTC | . | . | TRBJ2-1 | 15 | TRBV11-1
CASSSNRHGYTF | TGTGCCAGCAGCTCTAATCGCCATGGCTACACCTTC | . | . | TRBJ1-2 | 12 | TRBV7-9
CASSVAKSSGANVLTF | TGTGCCAGCAGCGTGGCAAAGTCCTCTGGGGCCAACGTCCTGACTTTC | . | . | TRBJ2-6 | 16 | TRBV5-4
CASSLVATGGHRDTQYF | TGTGCCAGCAGCTTAGTCGCGACAGGGGGCCATCGAGATACGCAGTATTTT | TRBD1 | . | TRBJ2-3 | 17 | TRBV11-3
CASSLNSGTEAFF | TGTGCCAGCAGTCTCAATAGTGGGACTGAAGCTTTCTTT | . | . | TRBJ1-1 | 13 | TRBV7-2
CASSLGFTGQGAYGYTF | TGTGCCAGCAGCTTAGGCTTTACCGGACAGGGGGCCTATGGCTACACCTTC | TRBD1 | . | TRBJ1-2 | 17 | TRBV7-8
CASGLITGGLSGANVLTF | TGTGCTAGTGGTTTGATCACAGGGGGCCTGTCTGGGGCCAACGTCCTGACTTTC | TRBD1 | once | TRBJ2-6 | 18 | TRBV12-5
CASSSLTDNYGYTF | TGTGCCAGCAGTTCACTAACAGATAACTATGGCTACACCTTC | . | . | TRBJ1-2 | 14 | TRBV27
CASSDMFYEQYF | TGTGCCAGCAGTGACATGTTCTACGAGCAGTACTTC | . | . | TRBJ2-7 | 12 | TRBV2
CASSPQPSGGYEQYF | TGTGCCAGCTCACCACAGCCTAGCGGGGGATACGAGCAGTACTTC | TRBD2 | . | TRBJ2-7 | 15 | TRBV18
CASSTPGGGGAEDTQYF | TGTGCCAGCAGCACCCCAGGAGGGGGGGGCGCGGAAGATACGCAGTATTTT | . | . | TRBJ2-3 | 17 | TRBV9
CAWSYDTEAFF | TGTGCCTGGAGTTACGACACTGAAGCTTTCTTT | . | few | TRBJ1-1 | 11 | TRBV30
CASNRGRTDTQYF | TGTGCCAGTAACAGGGGGCGAACAGATACGCAGTATTTT | TRBD1 | . | TRBJ2-3 | 13 | TRBV19
CASSSQRGNPYEQYF | TGTGCCAGCAGCTCTCAGAGGGGAAACCCCTACGAGCAGTACTTC | . | once | TRBJ2-7 | 15 | TRBV13
CASSHPAGQPQHF | TGTGCCAGTAGTCACCCGGCGGGGCAGCCCCAGCATTTT | . | . | TRBJ1-5 | 13 | TRBV19
CSVESRLAREQYF | TGCAGCGTTGAAAGTAGGCTAGCTCGCGAGCAGTACTTC | . | . | TRBJ2-7 | 13 | TRBV29-1
CASSPAPAGKQPQHF | TGTGCCAGCTCACCAGCCCCGGCGGGGAAGCAGCCCCAGCATTTT | . | . | TRBJ1-5 | 15 | TRBV18
CSGRQLRGGDGELFF | TGCAGCGGGAGACAGTTGAGGGGAGGGGACGGGGAGCTGTTTTTT | TRBD2 | . | TRBJ2-2 | 15 | TRBV29-1
CAGRSDRRSSYEQYF | TGTGCCGGGAGATCGGACAGGCGATCCTCCTACGAGCAGTACTTC | . | . | TRBJ2-7 | 15 | TRBV21-1
CASSWQGGGTEAFF | TGTGCCAGCAGTTGGCAGGGTGGGGGCACTGAAGCTTTCTTT | . | . | TRBJ1-1 | 14 | TRBV28
CASSRGATNEKLFF | TGTGCCAGCAGCCGGGGGGCAACTAATGAAAAACTGTTTTTT | . | . | TRBJ1-4 | 14 | TRBV6-1
CAIRAGPNTEAFF | TGTGCCATCAGAGCAGGGCCTAACACTGAAGCTTTCTTT | . | . | TRBJ1-1 | 13 | TRBV10-3
CASSIRGREKLFF | TGTGCCAGTAGTATCAGGGGACGCGAAAAACTGTTTTTT | . | . | TRBJ1-4 | 13 | TRBV19
CASRGKREGPADTQYF | TGTGCCAGTAGGGGGAAGCGGGAGGGCCCGGCAGATACGCAGTATTTT | TRBD2 | few | TRBJ2-3 | 16 | TRBV19
CASSIQGGSTEAFF | TGTGCCAGTAGTATACAGGGTGGGAGCACTGAAGCTTTCTTT | . | hyperexpanded | TRBJ1-1 | 14 | TRBV19
CASSGELAAYEQYF | TGTGCCAGCAGCGGGGAACTAGCGGCCTACGAGCAGTACTTC | TRBD2 | . | TRBJ2-7 | 14 | TRBV5-6
CASTMGNQPQHF | TGTGCCAGTACAATGGGAAATCAGCCCCAGCATTTT | . | . | TRBJ1-5 | 12 | TRBV7-9
CASSEALTGVRIEAFF | TGTGCCAGCAGTGAAGCCCTTACAGGGGTCCGGATTGAAGCTTTCTTT | TRBD1 | . | TRBJ1-1 | 16 | TRBV6-1
CASSLGLPGQGYGNQPQHF | TGTGCCAGCAGCTTAGGCCTCCCGGGACAGGGTTACGGCAATCAGCCCCAGCATTTT | TRBD1 | . | TRBJ1-5 | 19 | TRBV7-8
CASVTAISSYNSPLHF | TGTGCCAGCGTGACAGCTATAAGCTCCTATAATTCACCCCTCCACTTT | . | large | TRBJ1-6 | 16 | TRBV2
CASSLAGTSGSTDTQYF | TGTGCCAGCAGCTTGGCCGGGACTAGCGGGAGCACAGATACGCAGTATTTT | TRBD2 | . | TRBJ2-3 | 17 | TRBV5-4
CASSLGVLAGADEQYF | TGTGCCAGCAGCTTAGGTGTACTAGCGGGAGCGGACGAGCAGTACTTC | TRBD2 | . | TRBJ2-7 | 16 | TRBV7-6
CASSFEQGGTEAFF | TGCGCCAGCAGCTTCGAACAGGGTGGCACTGAAGCTTTCTTT | . | . | TRBJ1-1 | 14 | TRBV5-1
CASSLQGQGLRSYEQYF | TGTGCCAGCAGCCTCCAGGGCCAGGGGCTGAGGTCCTACGAGCAGTACTTC | . | . | TRBJ2-7 | 17 | TRBV11-3
CAITPGMNQPQHF | TGTGCCATCACGCCGGGGATGAATCAGCCCCAGCATTTT | . | . | TRBJ1-5 | 13 | TRBV10-3
CSADRTNTGELFF | TGCAGCGCAGACAGAACGAACACCGGGGAGCTGTTTTTT | . | . | TRBJ2-2 | 13 | TRBV29-1
CATSRRGTGELFF | TGTGCCACCAGCAGAAGAGGCACCGGGGAGCTGTTTTTT | . | large | TRBJ2-2 | 13 | TRBV15
CASSGGDRVYEQYF | TGTGCCAGCAGCGGGGGGGACAGAGTTTACGAGCAGTACTTC | . | . | TRBJ2-7 | 14 | TRBV5-6